These 6 T cell receptor beta chains share one sample of origin, sequenced in a study of OX40 agonist ivuxolimab in advanced cancers. Only in-frame clones appear in the TCRdb table, and some are missing; sequencing was by immunoSEQ multiplex PCR. The sample holds 70,000 to 85,000 clones, roughly 82% seen once. Specimen: CD4+ or CD8+ T cells sorted from blood, collected in a trial of the OX40 agonist ivuxolimab. These receptors were collected from an adult with an advanced solid tumor such as melanoma, head and neck, liver or kidney cancer.

The chain's CDR3 is CASRRDRAEEKLFF. The CDR3 nucleotides are TGTGCCAGCAGACGGGACAGGGCAGAAGAAAAACTGTTTTTT. The chain employs TRBV6-1 and TRBJ1-4, with 9 bases that match TRBD1. Unmatched junction bases numbered 7, after V lost 6 bases and J lost 8 bases. In germline, CDR1 is MNHNS, CDR2 SASEGT. This CDR3 region has 14 residues.

The chain has TRBV7-2 and TRBJ2-7; D remains ambiguous. The ends were cut back, 4 bases at V and 2 bases at J, with 12 bases in the middle. The CDR3 sequence is 14 residues long. The germline CDR1 and CDR2 sequences are SGHTA and FQGNSA. CDR3 residues: CASSSMAQTYEQYF. CDR3 coding DNA: TGTGCCAGCAGCTCAATGGCCCAGACCTACGAGCAGTACTTC.

The chain is built from TRBV10-2 and TRBJ2-3; D ambiguous. V was shortened by 7 bases and J by 0 bases, with 11 bases between the two germline ends. Germline assignment: CDR1 WSHSY and CDR2 SAAADI. This CDR3 is 14 amino acids long. The CDR3 DNA reads as TGCGCCAGCATGGTAGGAGCTAGCACAGATACGCAGTATTTT. Its translation is CASMVGASTDTQYF.

This chain connects TRBV2 to TRBJ1-6, with 7 nucleotides matching TRBD1. The V segment lost 3 bases and the J segment 1 base; nucleotides outside the gene matches: 21. Germline CDR1 reads SNHLY; CDR2 reads FYNNEI. The CDR3 extends over 22 amino acids. CDR3 protein: CASSDLARSTGWGGSYNSPLHF. DNA of the CDR3: TGTGCCAGCAGTGACCTTGCTCGTTCGACAGGGTGGGGCGGATCCTATAATTCACCCCTCCACTTT.

This chain joins TRBV7-2 and TRBJ2-5; no reliable D call. Near its end, the DNA agrees better with TRBJ2-7, so the J call may be wrong. This CDR3 has 13 residues. CDR1 and CDR2 (germline): SGHTA, FQGNSA. DNA of the CDR3: TGTGCCAGCAGCTTACTGGGATTCGACGAGCAGTACTTC. Its translation is CASSLLGFDEQYF.

The chain is built from TRBV29-1 and TRBJ1-2, with TRBD1 matching 7 bases. V trimming: 6 bases; J trimming: 4 bases; junction bases outside the gene matches: 5. CDR1 and CDR2 from the germline V gene are SQVTM and ANQGSEA. The CDR3 runs 12 residues. CDR3: CSVARDSYGYTF. In DNA form, the CDR3 reads TGCAGCGTCGCGAGGGACAGCTATGGCTACACCTTC.